This TCR beta chain originates from a study of T cells in Graves' hyperthyroidism and ophthalmopathy. This clonotype was seen ten or more times. TCR beta CDR3 regions were amplified from RNA. With the HTBI primer set, the TCR CDR3 went through a first round of RT-PCR. TCRdb passed the multiplex PCR reads through MiXCR, listing each CDR3 protein once. The table has under 350,000 distinct CDR3 sequences, about 25% seen once. With 5 bases removed from V and 4 bases from J, the gap between germline ends came to 8 bases. The CDR3 contains 13 residues. CDR1 is MNHEY and CDR2 is SVGAGI in the germline V gene. PBMCs were obtained from about 9.9 ml fresh peripheral blood.

The sequenced sample was blood. The TCR originated in a man aged 35 to 55 with Graves' hyperthyroidism that later progressed to Graves' ophthalmopathy. The chain couples TRBV6-5 to TRBJ2-2; D gene ambiguous. Here the CDR3 reads CASSTSTTGELFF. Here the CDR3 DNA reads TGTGCCAGCAGTACAAGTACCACCGGGGAGCTGTTTTTT.